These 18 T cell receptor beta chains came from one sample sequenced in a study of tumor-infiltrating lymphocytes in primary liver carcinoma. The tissue used was unsorted bulk material of 20-30 mg. RNA and DNA were co-extracted from it with the AllPrep DNA/RNA mini kit. Making TCR beta cDNA involved approximately 510 ng total RNA and a constant-region primer. TCR beta libraries came from three nested multiplex PCR rounds using slightly modified ARM-PCR. A C-beta reverse primer was combined with TRBV1-TRBV30 forward primers in the first two PCR rounds, and each round had around 11 cycles. TCRdb called the multiplex PCR reads again in MiXCR, with one record for every CDR3 protein. The data show approximately 30,000 distinct CDR3 sequences, with about 82% seen just once and roughly 38% held by the top ten. The sequencing sample was made of liver tumor tissue from sampling region 5. The subset here: tumor region T5, tumor centre. The receptors were sampled from a man aged 35-49 years with primary liver carcinoma and hepatitis B virus infection.

On this clonotype itself: At one end the junction does not follow the germline gene, possibly because of a read error. The chain couples TRBV4-1 to TRBJ1-2; 7 nucleotides align to TRBD1. This CDR3 region has 16 residues. Germline CDR1 and CDR2: MGHRA and YSYEKL. CDR3 amino acids: CASSQVLQGGYYGYTF. CDR3 in DNA: TGCGCCAGCAGCCAAGTATTGCAAGGGGGCTACTATGGGTACACCTTC.

The chain carries TRBV6-5 and TRBJ2-3, with 7 bases matching TRBD2. Germline V gene sequence: CDR1 MNHEY, CDR2 SVGAGI. The CDR3 length is 13 residues. Unmatched junction bases numbered 15, after V lost 7 bases and J lost 14 bases. CDR3 sequence (DNA): TGTGCCAGCATGCGGGGGTCAGAAGATACACGGTATTTT. Translating it yields CASMRGSEDTRYF.

The gene calls are TRBV20-1 and TRBJ1-1; a possible D gene is TRBD1 (5 bases). V lost 3 bases, J lost 4 bases, and 21 bases lay in between. From germline, CDR1 is DFQATT and CDR2 SNEGSKA (reference sequence). CDR3 length equals 16 residues. The chain's CDR3 is CSASPTRGGWGTEAFF. The CDR3 DNA is TGCAGTGCTAGCCCGACACGGGGCGGTTGGGGCACTGAAGCTTTCTTT.

The rearrangement uses TRBV11-2 and TRBJ2-1; a possible D gene is TRBD2 (6 bases). The germline CDR1 and CDR2 sequences are SGHAT and FQNNGV. The CDR3 loop spans 15 amino acids. Trimming left V 5 bases short and J 11 bases short, with 22 bases between. The CDR3 region has the DNA TGTGCCAGCAGCCCCCAGCAGGAGGGATTGAGTAAGCAGTTCTTC. It specifies CASSPQQEGLSKQFF.

Details on this clonotype: An end of the junction does not agree with germline; a read error may underlie this. The chain recombines TRBV11-2 with TRBJ2-3; 9 bases are shared with TRBD1. Germline loops: CDR1 SGHAT, CDR2 FQNNGV. The CDR3 is made up of 15 amino acids. The CDR3 loop reads CASNLHGQGPDTQYF. Written as DNA, the CDR3 is TGTGCCAGCAACTTACACGGACAGGGGCCGGATACACAGTATTTT.

A note on this clonotype: An end of the junction does not agree with germline; a read error may underlie this. The J gene is TRBJ2-1, the V gene TRBV12-3 or TRBV12-4; TRBD1 aligns across 7 bases. The CDR3 consists of 17 residues. The CDR3 nucleotides are TGTGCCAACAGTTTCTTTACCGGGACAGACTTTTCTAATGAGCGGTTCTTC. Translated, it gives CANSFFTGTDFSNERFF.

This clonotype appeared once. The genes are TRBV11-2 and TRBJ2-2; a weak D match, TRBD2 (6 bases). CDR1 SGHAT and CDR2 FQNNGV come from the germline V gene. This CDR3 has 15 amino acids. V was cut by 3 bases and J by 7 bases, with 15 bases left in between. Here the CDR3 reads CASSFAGSDIGELFF. In DNA form, the CDR3 reads TGTGCCAGCAGCTTCGCGGGATCGGACATCGGGGAGCTGTTTTTT.

Turning to this clonotype: The junction departs from germline at one end; a sequencing error may be responsible. The gene calls are TRBV30 and TRBJ2-7; 7 positions agree with TRBD2. CDR3 length: 14 residues. Germline lookup yields CDR1 GTSNPN and CDR2 SVGIG (reference sequence). The CDR3 DNA reads as TGTGCCCGGAGGAATAGCTGGACTAGGTCCGAGCAGTACTTC. This gives the protein CARRNSWTRSEQYF.

This chain uses TRBV6-2 or TRBV6-3 with TRBJ2-7, with D possibly being TRBD1 (5 bases). This CDR3 comprises 16 residues. Trimming took 4 bases from V and 12 from J, leaving 28 bases between them. Germline V gene data show CDR1 as MNHEY and CDR2 as SVGEGT. In nucleotides, the CDR3 is TGTGCCAGCAGTTTATGGTCCGGATCAGGGTCCTACGATCGGTACTTC. This encodes CASSLWSGSGSYDRYF.

By sample fraction, this clonotype is medium-sized. This sequence joins TRBV4-2 and TRBJ2-5; TRBD2 matches 7 bases. The CDR3 has 16 amino acids. Looked up from germline, CDR1 is LGHNA and CDR2 is YNFKEQ. J was trimmed by 3 bases and V by 0 bases; bases with no gene match: 7. In DNA form, the CDR3 reads TGTGCCAGCAGCCAAGATCCCCCGGGGGGAGAAGAGACCCAGTACTTC. Protein: CASSQDPPGGEETQYF.

On this clonotype: A clone one base away is much larger, so this may be a read error. This chain links TRBV25-1 with TRBJ2-3; no firm D call. The V and J ends lost 2 bases and 3 bases respectively, with 9 bases between them. The CDR3 has 14 amino acids. Germline V gene lookup returns CDR1 MGHDK and CDR2 SYGVNS. CDR3 nucleotide sequence: TGTGCCAGCAGTGAAGTAAGCAAGACAGATACGCAGTATTTT. This sequence encodes CASSEVSKTDTQYF. The full variable domain, rest sourced from reference TRBV25-1 and TRBJ2-3, is EADIYQTPRYLVIGTGKKITLECSQTMGHDKMYWYQQDPGMELHLIHYSYGVNSTEKGDLSSESTVSRIRTEHFPLTLESARPSHTSQYLCASSEVSKTDTQYFGPGTRLTVL.

The chain recombines TRBV30 with TRBJ2-7; 7 bases match TRBD2. The germline V gene has CDR1 GTSNPN and CDR2 SVGIG (reference sequence). After removal of 2 bases from V and 5 bases from J, the junction contained 9 bases not matched to a gene. There are 14 residues in the CDR3. As DNA, the CDR3 is TGTGCCTGGAGTTACTCCGGGACTATCAACGAGCAGTACTTC. Translation: CAWSYSGTINEQYF.

Concerning this clonotype itself: The junction differs from germline at one of its ends, possibly a read error. The gene calls are TRBV11-1 and TRBJ2-2, with D possibly being TRBD2 (5 bases). The CDR3 is made up of 14 amino acids. The germline CDR1 and CDR2 sequences are SGHAT and FQDESV (reference sequence). The CDR3 region has the DNA TGTGCCAGCAGCTTTACATGGGTTACCTGGGAGCCGTTTTTT. This translates into CASSFTWVTWEPFF.

Worth noting for this clonotype: An end of the junction differs from the germline gene, which may be a read error. The chain combines TRBV10-3 with TRBJ2-7, with 16 bases lining up with TRBD2. CDR1 and CDR2 (germline): ENHRY, SYGVKD. The CDR3 length is 19 residues. In nucleotides, the CDR3 is TGTGCGATCACCAAACGATCGGGACTAGCGGGAGGGTTTCCCTACGAGCAGTACTTC. Translated: CAITKRSGLAGGFPYEQYF.

This clonotype has just a few counts. V and J are TRBV6-1 and TRBJ2-1; a weak D match, TRBD2 (5 bases). CDR3 size: 14 residues. V shed 7 bases and J shed 7 bases, with 17 bases lying between them. Germline V CDR1 and CDR2: MNHNS, SASEGT. The CDR3 spells CASTVVGVGNEQFF. DNA for the CDR3: TGTGCCAGCACCGTAGTGGGAGTGGGGAATGAGCAGTTCTTC.

This clonotype has only a few counts. Because it lacks the conserved phenylalanine or tryptophan at the end, this CDR3 is likely a read error. The CDR3 reads CSVLGQGVTNEQFV. The CDR3, as DNA: TGCAGCGTTCTGGGACAGGGGGTGACCAACGAGCAGTTCGTC. The chain couples TRBV29-1 to TRBJ2-1; 11 bases fit TRBD1. Per germline, CDR1 SQVTM and CDR2 ANQGSEA. The junction had 10 bases not matched to a gene; V was cut back by 5 bases and J by 10 bases. The CDR3 loop spans 14 amino acids.

Details on this clonotype: Lacking the conserved final phenylalanine or tryptophan, this CDR3 likely reflects a read error. The chain couples TRBV11-2 to TRBJ2-5, with D possibly matching TRBD2 (6 bases). V was cut by 5 bases and J by 3 bases, with 19 bases left in between. The CDR3 runs 16 residues. Germline assignment: CDR1 SGHAT and CDR2 FQNNGV. CDR3 sequence: CASSQIPGGVKETQYL. The CDR3, as DNA: TGTGCCAGCAGCCAAATCCCTGGCGGGGTGAAAGAGACCCAGTACCTC.

A note on this clonotype: Given the absence of the conserved phenylalanine or tryptophan at the CDR3 end, a read error is likely. The limits of the CDR3 on the DNA are not certain, so only TCRdb's listed CDR3 is given. The chain combines TRBV6-2 or TRBV6-3 with TRBJ1-2; the table's D call, TRBD1, was not checked against the DNA. The CDR3 has 13 residues if both end residues are counted. Germline CDR1 is MNHEY and CDR2 is SVGEGT. CDR3 residues: CASSYRDSYGYTV.